This entry lists 6 T cell receptor beta chains sequenced from one sample in a study of blood T cell repertoires in COVID-19 (dated by TCRdb to about 2020). Libraries were made using the immunoSEQ multiplex PCR assay. Held by TCRdb, this immuneACCESS table contains in-frame sequences only and omits some clones. Under half of the omission traces to an unresolved V gene where checked; the cause of the rest is unknown. The sample has around 230,000 clones on record, about four fifths of them singletons. The top ten clonotypes cover roughly 2.6% of the sample. The sample consisted of peripheral blood. The receptor set was obtained from a woman in her thirties or forties with active or convalescent COVID-19.

This clone was counted once. The CDR3 sequence is CASILAWAGLNTEAFF. Written as DNA, the CDR3 is TGTGCCAGCATCCTTGCGTGGGCAGGGCTGAACACTGAAGCTTTCTTT. The V and J genes are TRBV28 and TRBJ1-1; D is possibly TRBD1 (5 bases). This CDR3 comprises 16 residues. CDR1 and CDR2 from the germline V gene are MDHEN and SYDVKM. Between the trimmed V and J ends, which lost 7 bases and 0 bases, there was a span of 18 bases.

The V call is TRBV10-3, the J call TRBJ2-1; 9 bases are shared with TRBD1. The germline V gene has CDR1 ENHRY and CDR2 SYGVKD. V lost 0 bases, J lost 9 bases, and 9 bases stayed unmatched. The CDR3 runs to 16 residues. CDR3 DNA: TGTGCCATCAGTGAGTCGAATCGGGACAGGGTGGTTGAGCAGTTCTTC. It specifies CAISESNRDRVVEQFF.

This clone was observed at least ten times. This rearrangement joins TRBV2 to TRBJ2-1, with D possibly TRBD1 on 7 matching bases. Trimming shortened V by 7 bases and J by 10 bases, and 14 bases separated the two germline ends. The CDR3 is 12 residues long. Germline CDR1 is SNHLY and CDR2 is FYNNEI. CDR3 nucleotide sequence: TGTGCCAGCAAGGAGGGGACAGTCGAGCAGTTCTTC. It specifies CASKEGTVEQFF.

The chain links TRBV30 to TRBJ1-5, with 8 bases aligning to TRBD1. Germline trimming cut 0 bases from V and 4 bases from J; bases unmatched to any gene: 8. Germline V CDR1 and CDR2: GTSNPN, SVGIG (reference sequence). This CDR3 region has 16 residues. CDR3 nucleotide sequence: TGTGCCTGGAGTGTAAGTCATCAGGGGGCGAATCAGCCCCAGCATTTT. Its translation: CAWSVSHQGANQPQHF.

The chain recombines TRBV18 with TRBJ1-1, with TRBD1 as a possible D gene (5 bases). Germline CDR1 KGHSH, CDR2 LQKENI. Trimming pared 2 bases from V and 2 bases from J, leaving 15 bases between. The CDR3 runs to 16 residues. CDR3 region: CASSPGAPVLNTEAFF. The CDR3 DNA is TGTGCCAGCTCACCAGGGGCTCCGGTCCTTAACACTGAAGCTTTCTTT. Complete variable domain (other parts from reference TRBV18 and TRBJ1-1): NAGVMQNPRHLVRRRGQEARLRCSPMKGHSHVYWYRQLPEEGLKFMVYLQKENIIDESGMPKERFSAEFPKEGPSILRIQQVVRGDSAAYFCASSPGAPVLNTEAFFGQGTRLTVV.

This chain links TRBV5-5 with TRBJ2-2; 7 positions match TRBD2. The V and J ends lost 0 bases and 2 bases, in that order; junction bases with no gene match: 7. This CDR3 comprises 17 residues. Looked up from germline, CDR1 is SGHKS and CDR2 is YYEKEE (reference sequence). Here the CDR3 DNA reads TGTGCCAGCAGCTTGGGGGTTAGCGGGCTTAACACCGGGGAGCTGTTTTTT. Translating gives CASSLGVSGLNTGELFF.